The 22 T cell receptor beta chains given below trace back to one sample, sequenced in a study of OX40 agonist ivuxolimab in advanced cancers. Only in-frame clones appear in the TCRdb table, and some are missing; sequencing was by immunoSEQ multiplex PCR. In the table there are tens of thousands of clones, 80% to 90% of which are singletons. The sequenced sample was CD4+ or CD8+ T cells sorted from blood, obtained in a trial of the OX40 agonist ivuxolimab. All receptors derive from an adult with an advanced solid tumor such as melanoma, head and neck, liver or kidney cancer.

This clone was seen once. In nucleotides, the CDR3 is TGTGCCAGCAGCTTGGAAACGGGGGTGGATGAGCAGTTCTTC. Protein: CASSLETGVDEQFF. This rearrangement joins TRBV5-4 to TRBJ2-1; maybe TRBD2 (6 bases). This CDR3 comprises 14 residues. V was cut by 0 bases and J by 8 bases, with 12 bases left in between. Germline values: CDR1 SGHNT, CDR2 YYREEE (reference sequence). Filled out from reference TRBV5-4 and TRBJ2-1, the complete variable domain reads ETGVTQSPTHLIKTRGQQVTLRCSSQSGHNTVSWYQQALGQGPQFIFQYYREEENGRGNFPPRFSGLQFPNYSSELNVNALELDDSALYLCASSLETGVDEQFFGPGTRLTVL.

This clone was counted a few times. CDR3: CASSVRDGTEAFF. The CDR3 region has the DNA TGTGCCAGCAGCGTGAGGGACGGCACTGAAGCTTTCTTT. The rearrangement uses TRBV9 and TRBJ1-1; perhaps TRBD1 as D (5 bases). V was trimmed by 2 bases and J by 4 bases, leaving 9 bases between them. Germline-derived CDR1 and CDR2 are SGDLS and YYNGEE. This CDR3 is 13 amino acids long. Drawing the rest from reference TRBV9 and TRBJ1-1, the complete variable domain is DSGVTQTPKHLITATGQRVTLRCSPRSGDLSVYWYQQSLDQGLQFLIQYYNGEERAKGNILERFSAQQFPDLHSELNLSSLELGDSALYFCASSVRDGTEAFFGQGTRLTVV.

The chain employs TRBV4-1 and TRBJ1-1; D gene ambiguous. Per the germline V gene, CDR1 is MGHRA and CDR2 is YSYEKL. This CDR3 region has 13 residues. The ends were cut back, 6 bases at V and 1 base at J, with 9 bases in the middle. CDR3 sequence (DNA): TGCGCCAGCAGGCAGACTTCGAACACTGAAGCTTTCTTT. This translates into CASRQTSNTEAFF.

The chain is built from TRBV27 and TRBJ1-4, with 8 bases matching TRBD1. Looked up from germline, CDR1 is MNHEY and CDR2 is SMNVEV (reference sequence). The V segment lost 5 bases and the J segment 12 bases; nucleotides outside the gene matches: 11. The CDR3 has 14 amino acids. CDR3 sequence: CASSHRQGPMELFF. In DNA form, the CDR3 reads TGTGCCAGCAGTCACCGACAGGGGCCGATGGAACTGTTTTTT. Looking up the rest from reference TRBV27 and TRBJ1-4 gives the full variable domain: EAQVTQNPRYLITVTGKKLTVTCSQNMNHEYMSWYRQDPGLGLRQIYYSMNVEVTDKGDVPEGYKVSRKEKRNFPLILESPSPNQTSLYFCASSHRQGPMELFFGSGTQLSVL.

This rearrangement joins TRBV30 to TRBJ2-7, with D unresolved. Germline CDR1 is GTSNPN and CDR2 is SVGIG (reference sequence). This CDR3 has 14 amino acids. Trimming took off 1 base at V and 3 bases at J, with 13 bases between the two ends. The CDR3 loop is CAWSGQENFYEQYF. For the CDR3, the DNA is TGTGCCTGGAGTGGGCAGGAAAATTTCTACGAGCAGTACTTC.

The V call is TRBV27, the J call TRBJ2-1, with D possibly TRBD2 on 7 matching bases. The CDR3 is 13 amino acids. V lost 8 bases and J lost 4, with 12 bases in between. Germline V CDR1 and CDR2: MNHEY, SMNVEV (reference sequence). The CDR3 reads CASAGALYNEQFF. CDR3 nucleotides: TGTGCCAGCGCGGGGGCCCTGTACAATGAGCAGTTCTTC.

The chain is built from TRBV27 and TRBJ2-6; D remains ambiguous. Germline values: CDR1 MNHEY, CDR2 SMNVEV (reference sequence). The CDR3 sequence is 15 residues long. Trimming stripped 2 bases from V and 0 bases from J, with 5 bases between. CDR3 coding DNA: TGTGCCAGCAGTTTAAGTCCCTCTGGGGCCAACGTCCTGACTTTC. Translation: CASSLSPSGANVLTF.

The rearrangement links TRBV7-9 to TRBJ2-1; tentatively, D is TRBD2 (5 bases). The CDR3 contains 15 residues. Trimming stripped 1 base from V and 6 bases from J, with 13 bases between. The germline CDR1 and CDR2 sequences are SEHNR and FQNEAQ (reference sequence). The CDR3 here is CASSLVGPAVNEQFF. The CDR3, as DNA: TGTGCCAGCAGCTTAGTAGGGCCAGCGGTCAATGAGCAGTTCTTC.

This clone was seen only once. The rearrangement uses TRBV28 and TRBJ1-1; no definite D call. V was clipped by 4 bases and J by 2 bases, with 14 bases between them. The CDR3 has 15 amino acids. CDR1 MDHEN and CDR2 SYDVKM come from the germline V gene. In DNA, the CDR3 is TGTGCCAGCAGTTCCCCCGAATATTTTAACACTGAAGCTTTCTTT. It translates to CASSSPEYFNTEAFF.

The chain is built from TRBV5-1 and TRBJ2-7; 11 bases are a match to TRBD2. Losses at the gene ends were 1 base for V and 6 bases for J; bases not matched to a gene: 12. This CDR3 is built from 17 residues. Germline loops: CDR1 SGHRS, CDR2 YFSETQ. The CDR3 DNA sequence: TGCGCCAGCAGCTTGATCTATTGTACTAGCGGGAGTTGCGAGCAGTACTTC. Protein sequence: CASSLIYCTSGSCEQYF.

The CDR3 is CASSPRDRRSYEQYF. The CDR3 DNA reads as TGTGCCAGCAGTCCCCGGGACAGGCGGTCCTACGAGCAGTACTTC. The rearrangement uses TRBV28 and TRBJ2-7; 8 bases are shared with TRBD1. J was trimmed by 1 base and V by 5 bases; bases with no gene match: 7. This CDR3 has 15 residues. Germline lookup yields CDR1 MDHEN and CDR2 SYDVKM.

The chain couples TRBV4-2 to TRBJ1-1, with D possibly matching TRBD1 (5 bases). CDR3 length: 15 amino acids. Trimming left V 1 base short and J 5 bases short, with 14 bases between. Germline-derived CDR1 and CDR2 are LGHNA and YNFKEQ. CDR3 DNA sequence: TGTGCCAGCAGCCAAGGTCACGGGGGAGGGACTGAAGCTTTCTTT. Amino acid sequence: CASSQGHGGGTEAFF.

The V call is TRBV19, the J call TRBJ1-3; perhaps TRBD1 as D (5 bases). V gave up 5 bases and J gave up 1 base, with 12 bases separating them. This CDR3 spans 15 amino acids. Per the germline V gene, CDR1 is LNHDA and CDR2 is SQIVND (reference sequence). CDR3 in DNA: TGTGCCAGTAGTTCTGACAGCGGATCTGGAAACACCATATATTTT. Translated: CASSSDSGSGNTIYF.

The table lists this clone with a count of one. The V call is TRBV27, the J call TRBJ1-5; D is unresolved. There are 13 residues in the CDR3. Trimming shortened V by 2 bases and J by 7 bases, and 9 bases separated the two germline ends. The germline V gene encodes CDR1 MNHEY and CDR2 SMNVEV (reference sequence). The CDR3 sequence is CASSLMGVQPQHF. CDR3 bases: TGTGCCAGCAGTTTAATGGGCGTACAGCCCCAGCATTTT.

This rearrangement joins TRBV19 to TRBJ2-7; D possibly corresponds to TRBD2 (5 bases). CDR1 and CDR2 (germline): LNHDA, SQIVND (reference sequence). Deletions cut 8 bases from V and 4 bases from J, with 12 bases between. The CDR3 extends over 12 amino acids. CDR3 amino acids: CASSFGLYEQYF. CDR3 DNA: TGTGCCAGTTCGTTCGGACTGTACGAGCAGTACTTC.

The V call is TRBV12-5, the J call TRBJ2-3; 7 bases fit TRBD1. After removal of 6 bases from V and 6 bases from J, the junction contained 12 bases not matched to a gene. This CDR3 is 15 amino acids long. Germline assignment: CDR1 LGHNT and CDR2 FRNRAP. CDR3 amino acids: CASGRSPDREDTQYF. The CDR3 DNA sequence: TGTGCTAGTGGCCGGTCTCCCGACAGGGAGGATACGCAGTATTTT.

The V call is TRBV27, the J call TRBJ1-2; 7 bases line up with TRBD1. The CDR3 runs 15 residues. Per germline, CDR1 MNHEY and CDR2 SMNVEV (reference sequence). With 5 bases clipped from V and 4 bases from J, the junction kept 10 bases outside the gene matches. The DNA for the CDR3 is TGTGCCAGCAGTACCCGGACAGGACCTCTCTATGGCTACACCTTC. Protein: CASSTRTGPLYGYTF.

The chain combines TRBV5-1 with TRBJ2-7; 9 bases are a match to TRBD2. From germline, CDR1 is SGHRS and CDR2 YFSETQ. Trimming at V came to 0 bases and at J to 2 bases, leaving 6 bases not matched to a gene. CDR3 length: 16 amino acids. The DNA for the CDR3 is TGCGCCAGCAGCTTGGGGACTAGCGACAATACCTACGAGCAGTACTTC. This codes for CASSLGTSDNTYEQYF.

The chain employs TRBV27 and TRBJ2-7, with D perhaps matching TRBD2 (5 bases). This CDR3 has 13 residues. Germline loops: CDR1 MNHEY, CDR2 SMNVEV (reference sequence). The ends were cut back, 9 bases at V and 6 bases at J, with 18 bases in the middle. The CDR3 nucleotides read TGTGCCAGTCCTGCCGGGGATAGTTTCGAGCAGTACTTC. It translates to CASPAGDSFEQYF.

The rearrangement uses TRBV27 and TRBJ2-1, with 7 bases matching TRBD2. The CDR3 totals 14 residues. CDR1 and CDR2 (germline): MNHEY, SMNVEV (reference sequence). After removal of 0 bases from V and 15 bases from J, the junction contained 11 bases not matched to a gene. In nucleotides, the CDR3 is TGTGCCAGCAGTTTATCGCCCGGGGGGAATTACTTGTTCTTC. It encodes CASSLSPGGNYLFF.

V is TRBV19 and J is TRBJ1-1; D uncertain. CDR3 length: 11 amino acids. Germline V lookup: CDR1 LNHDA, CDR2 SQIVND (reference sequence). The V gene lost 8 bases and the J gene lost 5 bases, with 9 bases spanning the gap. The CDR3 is CASSGLTEAFF. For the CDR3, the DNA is TGTGCCAGTTCGGGGTTAACTGAAGCTTTCTTT.

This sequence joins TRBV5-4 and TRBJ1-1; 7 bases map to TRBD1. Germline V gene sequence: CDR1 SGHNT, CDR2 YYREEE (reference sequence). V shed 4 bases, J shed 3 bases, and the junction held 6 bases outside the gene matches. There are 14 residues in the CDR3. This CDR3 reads CASSQGTEHTEAFF. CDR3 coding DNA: TGTGCCAGCAGCCAGGGGACAGAGCACACTGAAGCTTTCTTT.